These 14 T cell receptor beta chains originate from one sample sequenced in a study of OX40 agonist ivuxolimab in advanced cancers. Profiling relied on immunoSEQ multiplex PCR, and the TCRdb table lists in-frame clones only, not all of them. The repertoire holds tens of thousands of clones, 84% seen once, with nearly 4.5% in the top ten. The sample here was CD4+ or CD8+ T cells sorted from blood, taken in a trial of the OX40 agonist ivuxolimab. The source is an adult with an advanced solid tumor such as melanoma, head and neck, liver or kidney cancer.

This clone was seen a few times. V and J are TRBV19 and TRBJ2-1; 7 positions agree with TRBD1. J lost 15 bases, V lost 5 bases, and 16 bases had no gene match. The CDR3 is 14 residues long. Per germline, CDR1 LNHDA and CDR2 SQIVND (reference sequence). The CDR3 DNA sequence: TGTGCCAGTAGTTCGGGGACAGCTTTTTTTAATTTGTTCTTC. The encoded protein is CASSSGTAFFNLFF. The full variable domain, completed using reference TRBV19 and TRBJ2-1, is DGGITQSPKYLFRKEGQNVTLSCEQNLNHDAMYWYRQDPGQGLRLIYYSQIVNDFQKGDIAEGYSVSREKKESFPLTVTSAQKNPTAFYLCASSSGTAFFNLFFGPGTRLTVL.

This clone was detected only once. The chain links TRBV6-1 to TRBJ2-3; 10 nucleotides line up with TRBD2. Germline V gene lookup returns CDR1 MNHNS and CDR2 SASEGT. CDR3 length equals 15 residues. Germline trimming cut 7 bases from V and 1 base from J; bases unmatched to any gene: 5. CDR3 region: CASTLAGGGTDTQYF. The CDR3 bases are TGTGCCAGCACATTAGCGGGGGGCGGCACAGATACGCAGTATTTT.

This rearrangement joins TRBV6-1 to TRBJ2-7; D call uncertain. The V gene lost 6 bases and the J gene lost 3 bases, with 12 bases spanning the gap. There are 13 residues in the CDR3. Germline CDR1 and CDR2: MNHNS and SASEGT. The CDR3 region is CASSTKRDYEQYF. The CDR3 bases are TGTGCCAGCAGCACTAAGAGAGACTACGAGCAGTACTTC.

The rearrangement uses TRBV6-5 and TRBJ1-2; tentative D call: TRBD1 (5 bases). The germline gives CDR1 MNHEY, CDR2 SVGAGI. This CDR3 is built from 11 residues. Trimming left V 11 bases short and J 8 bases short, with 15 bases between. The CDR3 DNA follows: TGTGCCTGCGCCGGGGAGGGGGGCTACACCTTC. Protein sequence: CACAGEGGYTF.

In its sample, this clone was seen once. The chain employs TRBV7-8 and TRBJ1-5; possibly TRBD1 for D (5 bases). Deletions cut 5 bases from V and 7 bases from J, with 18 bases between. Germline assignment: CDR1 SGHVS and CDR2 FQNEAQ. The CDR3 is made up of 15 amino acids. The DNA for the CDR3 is TGTGCCAGCAGCCAAGAGGGCCAGGGAGGGCAGCCCCAGCATTTT. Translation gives CASSQEGQGGQPQHF.

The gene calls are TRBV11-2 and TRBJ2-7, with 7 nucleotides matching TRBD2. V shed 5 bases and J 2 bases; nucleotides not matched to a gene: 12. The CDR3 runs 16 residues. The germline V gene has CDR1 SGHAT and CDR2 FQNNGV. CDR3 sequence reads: CASSPTGAGLAYEQYF. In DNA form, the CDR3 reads TGTGCCAGCAGCCCAACCGGCGCTGGACTAGCCTACGAGCAGTACTTC.

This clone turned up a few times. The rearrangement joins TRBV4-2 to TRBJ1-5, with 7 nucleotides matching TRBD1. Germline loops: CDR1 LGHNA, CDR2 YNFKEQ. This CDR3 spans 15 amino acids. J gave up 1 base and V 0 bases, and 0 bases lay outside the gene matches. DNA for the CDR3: TGTGCCAGCAGCCAAGAAGGGGGCAGCAATCAGCCCCAGCATTTT. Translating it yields CASSQEGGSNQPQHF.

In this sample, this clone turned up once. CDR3 residues: CASSRYGTELRSEQYF. CDR3 nucleotides: TGTGCCAGCAGTCGATACGGGACAGAACTTAGGTCCGAGCAGTACTTC. The chain is built from TRBV27 and TRBJ2-7; 7 bases are a match to TRBD1. This CDR3 contains 16 residues. V lost 5 bases, J lost 6 bases, and 16 bases stayed unmatched. In germline, CDR1 is MNHEY, CDR2 SMNVEV (reference sequence).

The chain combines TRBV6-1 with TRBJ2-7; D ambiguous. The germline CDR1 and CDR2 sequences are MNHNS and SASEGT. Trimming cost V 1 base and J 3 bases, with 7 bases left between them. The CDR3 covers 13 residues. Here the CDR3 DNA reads TGTGCCAGCAGTGAAGTCGTCTTCTACGAGCAGTACTTC. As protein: CASSEVVFYEQYF.

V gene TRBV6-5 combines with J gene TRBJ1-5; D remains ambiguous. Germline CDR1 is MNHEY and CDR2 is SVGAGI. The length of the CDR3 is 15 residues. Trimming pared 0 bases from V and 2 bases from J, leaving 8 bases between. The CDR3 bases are TGTGCCAGCAGTTACTCGTTAGTTGGCAATCAGCCCCAGCATTTT. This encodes CASSYSLVGNQPQHF.

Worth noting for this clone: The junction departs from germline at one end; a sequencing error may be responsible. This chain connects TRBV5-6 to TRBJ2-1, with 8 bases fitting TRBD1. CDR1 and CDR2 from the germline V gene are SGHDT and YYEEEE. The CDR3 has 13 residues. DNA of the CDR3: TGTGCCAGCACCTTGGACAGGGACAATGAGCAGTTCTTC. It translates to CASTLDRDNEQFF. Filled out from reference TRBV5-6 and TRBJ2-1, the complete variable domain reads DAGVTQSPTHLIKTRGQQVTLRCSPKSGHDTVSWYQQALGQGPQFIFQYYEEEERQRGNFPDRFSGHQFPNYSSELNVNALLLGDSALYLCASTLDRDNEQFFGPGTRLTVL.

CDR3 protein: CASSLLAGNYGYTF. DNA of the CDR3: TGTGCCAGCAGTTTATTGGCAGGGAACTATGGCTACACCTTC. The chain carries TRBV27 and TRBJ1-2; D is perhaps TRBD1 (5 bases). This CDR3 contains 14 residues. The ends were cut back, 1 base at V and 2 bases at J, with 8 bases in the middle. In germline, CDR1 is MNHEY, CDR2 SMNVEV (reference sequence).

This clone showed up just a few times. The CDR3 region is CASAHRRAEAFF. Here the CDR3 DNA reads TGTGCCAGCGCGCACCGGAGGGCTGAAGCTTTCTTT. The gene calls are TRBV6-5 and TRBJ1-1, with D unresolved. Trimming removed 8 bases at V and 6 bases at J, with 13 bases between. The CDR3 sequence is 12 residues long. CDR1 and CDR2 from the germline V gene are MNHEY and SVGAGI.

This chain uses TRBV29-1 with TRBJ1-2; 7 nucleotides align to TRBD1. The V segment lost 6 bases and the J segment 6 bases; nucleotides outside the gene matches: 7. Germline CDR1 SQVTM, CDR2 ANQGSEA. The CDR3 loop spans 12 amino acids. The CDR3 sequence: CSVHQGGNGYTF. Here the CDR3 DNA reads TGCAGCGTCCACCAGGGGGGAAATGGCTACACCTTC.